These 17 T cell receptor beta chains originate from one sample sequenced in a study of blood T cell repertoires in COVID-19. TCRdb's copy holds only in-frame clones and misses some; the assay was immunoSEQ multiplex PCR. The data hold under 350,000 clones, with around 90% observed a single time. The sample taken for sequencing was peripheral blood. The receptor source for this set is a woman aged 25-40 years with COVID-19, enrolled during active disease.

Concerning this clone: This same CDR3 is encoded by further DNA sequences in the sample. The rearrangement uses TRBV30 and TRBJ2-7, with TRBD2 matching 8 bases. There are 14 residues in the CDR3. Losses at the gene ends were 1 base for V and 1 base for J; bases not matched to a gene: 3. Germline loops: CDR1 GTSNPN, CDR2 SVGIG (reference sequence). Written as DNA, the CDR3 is TGTGCCTGGAGTGGGACGGGAGGGTCCTACGAGCAGTACTTC. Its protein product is CAWSGTGGSYEQYF.

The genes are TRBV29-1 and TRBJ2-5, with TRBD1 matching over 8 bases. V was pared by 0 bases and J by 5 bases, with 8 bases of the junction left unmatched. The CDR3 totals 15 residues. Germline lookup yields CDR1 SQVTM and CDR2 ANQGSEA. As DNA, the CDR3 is TGCAGCGTTGAAGATCAGGACAGGGCAGTGGAGACCCAGTACTTC. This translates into CSVEDQDRAVETQYF.

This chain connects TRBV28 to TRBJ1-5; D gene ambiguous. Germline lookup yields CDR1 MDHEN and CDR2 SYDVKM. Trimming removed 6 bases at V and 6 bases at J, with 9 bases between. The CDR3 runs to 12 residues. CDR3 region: CASRPQFQPQHF. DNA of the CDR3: TGTGCCAGCAGACCCCAGTTTCAGCCCCAGCATTTT.

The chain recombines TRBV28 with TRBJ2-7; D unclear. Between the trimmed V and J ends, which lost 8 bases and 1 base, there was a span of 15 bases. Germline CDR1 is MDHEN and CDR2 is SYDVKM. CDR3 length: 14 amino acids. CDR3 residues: CASLRLSPSYEQYF. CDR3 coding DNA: TGTGCCAGCCTGCGGCTCTCCCCTTCCTACGAGCAGTACTTC.

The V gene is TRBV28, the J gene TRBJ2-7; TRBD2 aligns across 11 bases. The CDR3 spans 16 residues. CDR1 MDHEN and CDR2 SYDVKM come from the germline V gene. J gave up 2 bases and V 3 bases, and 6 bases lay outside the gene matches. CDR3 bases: TGTGCCAGCAGTTTTCCGGGACTAGCGGAGACCTACGAGCAGTACTTC. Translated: CASSFPGLAETYEQYF.

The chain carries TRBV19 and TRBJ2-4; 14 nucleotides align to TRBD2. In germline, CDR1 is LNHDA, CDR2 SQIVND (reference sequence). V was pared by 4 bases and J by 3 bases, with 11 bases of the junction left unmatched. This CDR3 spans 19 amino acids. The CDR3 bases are TGTGCCAGTAGTACCGGGACTAGCGGGAGCCGCGCCTACAAAAACATTCAGTACTTC. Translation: CASSTGTSGSRAYKNIQYF.

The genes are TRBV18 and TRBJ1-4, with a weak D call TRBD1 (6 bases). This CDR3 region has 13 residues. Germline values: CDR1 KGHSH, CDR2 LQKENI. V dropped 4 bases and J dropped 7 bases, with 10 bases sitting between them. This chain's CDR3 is CASSRQGSEKLFF. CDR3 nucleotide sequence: TGTGCCAGCTCACGGCAGGGGAGTGAAAAACTGTTTTTT.

CDR3: CSVVSLSRDTIYF. The DNA for the CDR3 is TGCAGCGTTGTATCCCTTTCCCGCGACACCATATATTTT. The chain couples TRBV29-1 to TRBJ1-3; D unclear. V was pared by 4 bases and J by 8 bases, with 15 bases between. CDR3 length equals 13 residues. The germline V gene has CDR1 SQVTM and CDR2 ANQGSEA.

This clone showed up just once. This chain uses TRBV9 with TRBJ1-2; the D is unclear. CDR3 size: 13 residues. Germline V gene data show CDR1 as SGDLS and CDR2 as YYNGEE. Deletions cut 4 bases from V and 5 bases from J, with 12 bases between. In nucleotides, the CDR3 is TGTGCCAGCAGCTTCGAGACGGGGTATGGCTACACCTTC. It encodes CASSFETGYGYTF.

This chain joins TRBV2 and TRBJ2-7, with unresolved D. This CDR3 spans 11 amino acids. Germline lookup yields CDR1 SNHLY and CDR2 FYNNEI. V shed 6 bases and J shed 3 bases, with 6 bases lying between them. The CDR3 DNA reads TGTGCCAGCAGCCCTATCTACGAGCAGTACTTC. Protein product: CASSPIYEQYF.

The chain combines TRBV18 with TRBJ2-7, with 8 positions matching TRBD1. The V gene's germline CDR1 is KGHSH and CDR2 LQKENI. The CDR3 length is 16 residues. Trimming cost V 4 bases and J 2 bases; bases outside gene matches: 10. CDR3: CASSQTTGTGAYEQYF. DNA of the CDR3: TGTGCCAGCTCACAGACTACCGGGACAGGAGCCTACGAGCAGTACTTC.

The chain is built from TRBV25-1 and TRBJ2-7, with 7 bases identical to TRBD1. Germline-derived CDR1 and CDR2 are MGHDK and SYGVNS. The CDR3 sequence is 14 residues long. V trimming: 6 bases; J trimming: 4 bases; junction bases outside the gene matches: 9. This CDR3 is CASRGGEGAYEQYF. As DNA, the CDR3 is TGTGCCAGCAGAGGAGGAGAGGGGGCGTACGAGCAGTACTTC.

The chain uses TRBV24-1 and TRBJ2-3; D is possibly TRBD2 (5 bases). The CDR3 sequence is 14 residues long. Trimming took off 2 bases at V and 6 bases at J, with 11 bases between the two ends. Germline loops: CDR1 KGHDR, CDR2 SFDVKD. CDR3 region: CATSDSARADTQYF. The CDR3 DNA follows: TGTGCCACCAGTGATTCAGCGAGGGCGGATACGCAGTATTTT.

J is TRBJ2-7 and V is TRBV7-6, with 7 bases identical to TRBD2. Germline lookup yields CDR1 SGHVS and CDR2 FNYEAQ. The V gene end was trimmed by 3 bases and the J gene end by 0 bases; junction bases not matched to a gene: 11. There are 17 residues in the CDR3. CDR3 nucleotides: TGTGCCAGCAGCTTTGGGGTGGGGCGGGGGAGCTCCTACGAGCAGTACTTC. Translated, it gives CASSFGVGRGSSYEQYF.

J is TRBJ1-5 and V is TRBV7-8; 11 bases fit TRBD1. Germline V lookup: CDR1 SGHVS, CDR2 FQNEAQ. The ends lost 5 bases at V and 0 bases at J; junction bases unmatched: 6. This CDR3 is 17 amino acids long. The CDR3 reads CASSPRDRGGSNQPQHF. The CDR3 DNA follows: TGTGCCAGCAGCCCCAGGGACAGGGGGGGTAGCAATCAGCCCCAGCATTTT.

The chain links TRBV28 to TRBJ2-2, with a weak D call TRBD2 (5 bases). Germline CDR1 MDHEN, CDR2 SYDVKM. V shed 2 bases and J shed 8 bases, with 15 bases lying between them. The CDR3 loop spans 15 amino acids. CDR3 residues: CASSLQRIPEGELFF. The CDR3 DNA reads TGTGCCAGCAGTTTACAGCGGATACCGGAGGGGGAGCTGTTTTTT. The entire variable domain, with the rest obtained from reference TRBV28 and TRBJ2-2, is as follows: DVKVTQSSRYLVKRTGEKVFLECVQDMDHENMFWYRQDPGLGLRLIYFSYDVKMKEKGDIPEGYSVSREKKERFSLILESASTNQTSMYLCASSLQRIPEGELFFGEGSRLTVL.

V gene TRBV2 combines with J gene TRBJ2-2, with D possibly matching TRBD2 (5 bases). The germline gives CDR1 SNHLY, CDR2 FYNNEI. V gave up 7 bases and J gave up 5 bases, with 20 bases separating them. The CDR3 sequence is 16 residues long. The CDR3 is CASTLNPSWITGELFF. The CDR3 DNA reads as TGTGCCAGCACCCTTAATCCTAGCTGGATTACCGGGGAGCTGTTTTTT. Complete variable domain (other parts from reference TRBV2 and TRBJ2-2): EPEVTQTPSHQVTQMGQEVILRCVPISNHLYFYWYRQILGQKVEFLVSFYNNEISEKSEIFDDQFSVERPDGSNFTLKIRSTKLEDSAMYFCASTLNPSWITGELFFGEGSRLTVL.